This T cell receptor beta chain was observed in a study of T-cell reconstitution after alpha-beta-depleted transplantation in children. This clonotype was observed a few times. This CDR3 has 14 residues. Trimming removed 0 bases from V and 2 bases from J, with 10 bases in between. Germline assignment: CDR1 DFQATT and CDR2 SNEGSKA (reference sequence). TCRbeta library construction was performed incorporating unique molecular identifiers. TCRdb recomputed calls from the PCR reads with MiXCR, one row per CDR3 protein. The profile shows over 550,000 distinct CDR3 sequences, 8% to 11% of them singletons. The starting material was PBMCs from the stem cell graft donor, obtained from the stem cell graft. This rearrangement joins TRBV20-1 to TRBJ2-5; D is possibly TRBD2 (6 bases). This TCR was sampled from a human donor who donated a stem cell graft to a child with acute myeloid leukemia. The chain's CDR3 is CSARDGTPQETQYF. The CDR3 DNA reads TGCAGTGCTAGAGACGGGACTCCACAAGAGACCCAGTACTTC.